The 27 T cell receptor beta chains listed next were all sequenced from one sample in a study of cytomegalovirus exposure and HLA in healthy donors. The PCR ran on 60 Vbeta and 13 Jbeta primers. TCRdb's copy holds only in-frame clones and misses some; the assay was immunoSEQ multiplex PCR. This repertoire shows tens of thousands of clones, approximately 82% found once; its top ten account for 1.5% to 2%. What was sequenced was PBMCs. Receptors were obtained from a young man in good health and CMV-seronegative.

The chain couples TRBV15 to TRBJ1-2; 7 positions match TRBD1. Germline V CDR1 and CDR2: LNHNV, YYDKDF (reference sequence). The CDR3 length is 14 residues. V gave up 3 bases and J gave up 4 bases; unmatched junction bases: 5. CDR3 coding DNA: TGTGCCACCAGCAGGGAACAGGGGAGCTATGGCTACACCTTC. It yields the protein CATSREQGSYGYTF.

J is TRBJ1-1 and V is TRBV5-4, with 8 nucleotides matching TRBD1. The CDR3 sequence is 15 residues long. The germline CDR1 and CDR2 sequences are SGHNT and YYREEE (reference sequence). V lost 4 bases, J lost 1 base, and 6 bases stayed unmatched. The CDR3 region is CASSPPTGANTEAFF. CDR3 coding DNA: TGTGCCAGCAGCCCACCGACAGGGGCGAACACTGAAGCTTTCTTT.

The V call is TRBV5-6, the J call TRBJ2-2; D perhaps matches TRBD2 (6 bases). Germline V gene data show CDR1 as SGHDT and CDR2 as YYEEEE. Trimming removed 0 bases at V and 6 bases at J, with 9 bases between. There are 14 residues in the CDR3. CDR3 region: CASSLAGDPGELFF. Written as DNA, the CDR3 is TGTGCCAGCAGCTTGGCGGGGGATCCCGGGGAGCTGTTTTTT.

The chain combines TRBV6-4 with TRBJ1-5; 8 positions match TRBD1. J lost 3 bases, V lost 8 bases, and 3 bases had no gene match. Germline V gene data show CDR1 as MRHNA and CDR2 as SNTAGT. This CDR3 has 13 residues. The CDR3 DNA follows: TGTGCCAGCGCGGACAGGGCCAATCAGCCCCAGCATTTT. Translating gives CASADRANQPQHF.

J is TRBJ1-1 and V is TRBV4-2; 7 bases agree with TRBD1. Germline-derived CDR1 and CDR2 are LGHNA and YNFKEQ. The CDR3 covers 18 residues. Trimming at V came to 3 bases and at J to 6 bases, leaving 19 bases not matched to a gene. In nucleotides, the CDR3 is TGTGCCAGCAGCCATCTCCGGGACAGTGCCATTCCGGTTTCTGAAGCTTTCTTT. Translating gives CASSHLRDSAIPVSEAFF.

The rearrangement uses TRBV15 and TRBJ1-6; D not certain. V was shortened by 8 bases and J by 0 bases, with 8 bases between the two germline ends. Germline-derived CDR1 and CDR2 are LNHNV and YYDKDF (reference sequence). The CDR3 has 14 amino acids. CDR3: CATASSSYNSPLHF. The CDR3 bases are TGTGCCACCGCGTCGTCCTCCTATAATTCACCCCTCCACTTT. The full variable domain, completed using reference TRBV15 and TRBJ1-6, is DAMVIQNPRYQVTQFGKPVTLSCSQTLNHNVMYWYQQKSSQAPKLLFHYYDKDFNNEADTPDNFQSRRPNTSFCFLDIRSPGLGDTAMYLCATASSSYNSPLHFGNGTRLTVT.

The chain has TRBV5-1 and TRBJ2-2, with D tentatively TRBD1 (6 bases). Germline CDR1 is SGHRS and CDR2 is YFSETQ. The CDR3 has 15 residues. V lost 3 bases to trimming and J lost 6 bases, with 15 bases between them. CDR3 in DNA: TGCGCCAGCAGCTCCGGGACACTCCCGCCCGGGGAGCTGTTTTTT. Translation: CASSSGTLPPGELFF. The complete variable domain, with remaining parts taken from reference TRBV5-1 and TRBJ2-2, reads KAGVTQTPRYLIKTRGQQVTLSCSPISGHRSVSWYQQTPGQGLQFLFEYFSETQRNKGNFPGRFSGRQFSNSRSEMNVSTLELGDSALYLCASSSGTLPPGELFFGEGSRLTVL.

The rearrangement links TRBV6-4 to TRBJ2-7; D gene unclear. Trimming took 3 bases from V and 0 from J, leaving 9 bases between them. The CDR3 spans 14 residues. From germline, CDR1 is MRHNA and CDR2 SNTAGT. This CDR3 is CASSELTRSYEQYF. CDR3 DNA sequence: TGTGCCAGCAGTGAGCTGACACGCTCCTACGAGCAGTACTTC.

The chain employs TRBV15 and TRBJ2-1; 7 nucleotides align to TRBD2. After removal of 0 bases from V and 6 bases from J, the junction contained 5 bases not matched to a gene. The germline V gene encodes CDR1 LNHNV and CDR2 YYDKDF (reference sequence). This CDR3 is 15 amino acids long. The CDR3 DNA is TGTGCCACCAGCAGAGATTTGCCGGGGGGCAATGAGCAGTTCTTC. It translates to CATSRDLPGGNEQFF.

The chain carries TRBV5-4 and TRBJ2-5, with 7 positions matching TRBD1. The CDR3 sequence is 16 residues long. V lost 4 bases, J lost 2 bases, and 11 bases stayed unmatched. In germline, CDR1 is SGHNT, CDR2 YYREEE (reference sequence). The CDR3 nucleotides read TGTGCCAGCAGCGGGAACAGGGGCAAGCGGCAAGAGACCCAGTACTTC. Amino acid sequence: CASSGNRGKRQETQYF.

The sample holds a few counts of this clone. The genes are TRBV28 and TRBJ1-2, with no clear D. CDR3 size: 18 residues. The germline V gene encodes CDR1 MDHEN and CDR2 SYDVKM. V shed 2 bases and J shed 0 bases, with 19 bases lying between them. DNA for the CDR3: TGTGCCAGCAGTTTAGCGGAAGGTCCAAACGCTTCTAACTATGGCTACACCTTC. It encodes CASSLAEGPNASNYGYTF.

This chain links TRBV9 with TRBJ2-5, with 8 bases identical to TRBD1. Trimming at V came to 5 bases and at J to 0 bases, leaving 3 bases not matched to a gene. Germline values: CDR1 SGDLS, CDR2 YYNGEE. This CDR3 comprises 14 residues. The DNA for the CDR3 is TGTGCCAGCAGTCGGGACAGGAACCAAGAGACCCAGTACTTC. This encodes CASSRDRNQETQYF.

This CDR3 reads CSVSGLNEQFF. The CDR3 DNA follows: TGCAGCGTTTCAGGGCTCAATGAGCAGTTCTTC. The rearrangement joins TRBV29-1 to TRBJ2-1, with D possibly TRBD1 on 5 matching bases. The CDR3 has 11 amino acids. Trimming left V 5 bases short and J 6 bases short, with 8 bases between. In germline, CDR1 is SQVTM, CDR2 ANQGSEA.

The rearrangement uses TRBV28 and TRBJ1-1; D not resolved. The CDR3 covers 16 residues. The germline V gene has CDR1 MDHEN and CDR2 SYDVKM. The germline V and J ends were trimmed by 6 bases and 5 bases, with 22 bases remaining between them. DNA for the CDR3: TGTGCCAGCAGGCCTGCCGTTGCAGGTAGAAAGACTGAAGCTTTCTTT. Translated: CASRPAVAGRKTEAFF.

The table lists this clone with a count of one. The chain couples TRBV25-1 to TRBJ1-5; weak D call: TRBD1 (5 bases). CDR1 and CDR2 (germline): MGHDK, SYGVNS. The ends were cut back, 6 bases at V and 0 bases at J, with 12 bases in the middle. This CDR3 is built from 15 residues. The CDR3 DNA is TGTGCCAGCAGGAGGCGACAGAATAGCAATCAGCCCCAGCATTTT. Amino acids: CASRRRQNSNQPQHF.

This chain links TRBV5-4 with TRBJ2-7; tentative D call: TRBD1 (6 bases). The germline gives CDR1 SGHNT, CDR2 YYREEE (reference sequence). Trimming stripped 1 base from V and 3 bases from J, with 14 bases between. The CDR3 loop spans 15 amino acids. The CDR3: CASSLSGTFYYEQYF. CDR3 sequence (DNA): TGTGCCAGCAGCTTGTCCGGGACATTCTACTACGAGCAGTACTTC.

The chain has TRBV9 and TRBJ2-2; D is uncertain. Germline V gives CDR1 SGDLS, CDR2 YYNGEE. CDR3 length: 15 residues. V was clipped by 0 bases and J by 1 base, with 7 bases between them. Here the CDR3 reads CASSVGAGNTGELFF. The CDR3 nucleotides read TGTGCCAGCAGCGTAGGGGCCGGGAACACCGGGGAGCTGTTTTTT. The whole variable domain, remainder taken from reference TRBV9 and TRBJ2-2, is DSGVTQTPKHLITATGQRVTLRCSPRSGDLSVYWYQQSLDQGLQFLIQYYNGEERAKGNILERFSAQQFPDLHSELNLSSLELGDSALYFCASSVGAGNTGELFFGEGSRLTVL.

The chain employs TRBV28 and TRBJ1-3; 9 bases are shared with TRBD1. The CDR3 sequence is 15 residues long. The germline gives CDR1 MDHEN, CDR2 SYDVKM. After removal of 5 bases from V and 7 bases from J, the junction contained 9 bases not matched to a gene. Here the CDR3 reads CASSPPGQGLNTIYF. DNA of the CDR3: TGTGCCAGCAGTCCACCGGGACAGGGATTGAACACCATATATTTT.

The V and J genes are TRBV5-4 and TRBJ2-3; 7 bases align to TRBD2. Germline CDR1 reads SGHNT; CDR2 reads YYREEE (reference sequence). With 7 bases clipped from V and 5 bases from J, the junction kept 1 base outside the gene matches. The CDR3 extends over 11 amino acids. The CDR3 nucleotides read TGTGCCAGCGGGGGGGTAGATACGCAGTATTTT. This sequence encodes CASGGVDTQYF. The full variable domain, in which reference TRBV5-4 and TRBJ2-3 provide the parts outside the CDR3, is ETGVTQSPTHLIKTRGQQVTLRCSSQSGHNTVSWYQQALGQGPQFIFQYYREEENGRGNFPPRFSGLQFPNYSSELNVNALELDDSALYLCASGGVDTQYFGPGTRLTVL.

The rearrangement links TRBV7-2 to TRBJ2-7; perhaps TRBD2 as D (5 bases). The CDR3 consists of 16 residues. Deletions cut 5 bases from V and 3 bases from J, with 20 bases between. Germline V CDR1 and CDR2: SGHTA, FQGNSA. The CDR3 here is CASSPDTGKGLYEQYF. In DNA, the CDR3 is TGTGCCAGCAGCCCGGATACCGGGAAAGGCCTCTACGAGCAGTACTTC.

CDR3 DNA: TGTGCCAGCAGCCAAGAGAGGCCTAACTATGGCTACACCTTC. Its protein product is CASSQERPNYGYTF. The chain uses TRBV4-2 and TRBJ1-2; D gene unclear. V lost 0 bases to trimming and J lost 0 bases, with 5 bases between them. The germline gives CDR1 LGHNA, CDR2 YNFKEQ. The length of the CDR3 is 14 residues.

The CDR3 protein is CASSYEPKSEQYF. In DNA form, the CDR3 reads TGTGCCAGCAGCTATGAGCCCAAGAGCGAGCAGTACTTC. The chain employs TRBV5-6 and TRBJ2-7; D gene uncertain. The V gene's germline CDR1 is SGHDT and CDR2 YYEEEE. Trimming pared 3 bases from V and 6 bases from J, leaving 13 bases between. The CDR3 sequence is 13 residues long.

This clone was detected only once. V gene TRBV7-2 combines with J gene TRBJ2-7, with D perhaps TRBD1 (6 bases). The CDR3 covers 15 residues. Deletions cut 3 bases from V and 1 base from J, with 13 bases between. In germline, CDR1 is SGHTA, CDR2 FQGNSA. For the CDR3, the DNA is TGTGCCAGCAGCTTGGGGGCAGTCCTTTCCTACGAGCAGTACTTC. Protein sequence: CASSLGAVLSYEQYF.

J is TRBJ1-1 and V is TRBV30, with 9 bases identical to TRBD1. Trimming cost V 2 bases and J 0 bases; bases outside gene matches: 13. This CDR3 is built from 18 residues. The V gene's germline CDR1 is GTSNPN and CDR2 SVGIG (reference sequence). Here the CDR3 DNA reads TGTGCCTGGAGTAGAACGCGAACGACAGGGGGGCTGAACACTGAAGCTTTCTTT. Encoded protein: CAWSRTRTTGGLNTEAFF. Using reference TRBV30 and TRBJ1-1 for the parts outside the CDR3, the full variable domain is SQTIHQWPATLVQPVGSPLSLECTVEGTSNPNLYWYRQAAGRGLQLLFYSVGIGQISSEVPQNLSASRPQDRQFILSSKKLLLSDSGFYLCAWSRTRTTGGLNTEAFFGQGTRLTVV.

The chain carries TRBV28 and TRBJ2-6, with D possibly being TRBD2 (6 bases). Germline values: CDR1 MDHEN, CDR2 SYDVKM. CDR3 length: 18 amino acids. The V gene lost 1 base and the J gene lost 0 bases, with 13 bases spanning the gap. The CDR3, as DNA: TGTGCCAGCAGTTTATATGGTCAGGGAGGCTCTGGGGCCAACGTCCTGACTTTC. It translates to CASSLYGQGGSGANVLTF.

The rearrangement joins TRBV2 to TRBJ2-1; 8 positions agree with TRBD1. The CDR3 length is 13 residues. CDR1 and CDR2 from the germline V gene are SNHLY and FYNNEI. J was trimmed by 2 bases and V by 9 bases; bases with no gene match: 3. The CDR3 protein is CARGQETYNEQFF. The CDR3, as DNA: TGTGCCAGGGGACAGGAAACCTACAATGAGCAGTTCTTC.

CDR3 sequence reads: CASRGTGGGNTEAFF. CDR3 DNA sequence: TGTGCCAGCAGGGGGACAGGGGGTGGAAACACTGAAGCTTTCTTT. The genes are TRBV11-1 and TRBJ1-1; TRBD1 matches 11 bases. Germline assignment: CDR1 SGHAT and CDR2 FQDESV (reference sequence). After removal of 6 bases from V and 2 bases from J, the junction contained 5 bases not matched to a gene. The CDR3 runs to 15 residues.